The 28 T cell receptor beta chains presented below share a single source sample, sequenced in a study of blood T cells in healthy people across ages. For the second PCR, which ran for roughly 6 to 12 cycles, a sample-barcoded 5' primer and a J-beta primer mix were used. TCRdb itself ran the 5' RACE reads through MiXCR, one entry per CDR3 protein. The data show more than 500,000 distinct CDR3 sequences, roughly a quarter seen once. The same data also went into a second study, on T cells of mothers and their children.

The specimen was blood. The receptors come from a boy between 2 and 10 years old in good health.

This clonotype was seen only a few times. This chain uses TRBV7-8 with TRBJ2-1; D is unresolved. The germline V gene encodes CDR1 SGHVS and CDR2 FQNEAQ. The CDR3 is made up of 14 amino acids. V dropped 8 bases and J dropped 3 bases, with 14 bases sitting between them. Here the CDR3 DNA reads TGTGCCAGCGCAAAACGGGCCGTCTACAATGAGCAGTTCTTC. Its protein is CASAKRAVYNEQFF.

This clonotype was seen more than once but under ten times. The chain employs TRBV12-3 or TRBV12-4 and TRBJ2-5, with 11 bases matching TRBD2. The last part of the DNA fits TRBJ2-1 better; the J call may be wrong. The CDR3 contains 14 residues. The CDR3 here is CAIAGGPLFNEQFF. The CDR3 DNA sequence: TGTGCGATAGCGGGGGGGCCCTTATTCAATGAGCAGTTCTTC.

The V gene is TRBV4-2, the J gene TRBJ2-5; possible D gene TRBD2, 5 bases. The CDR3 spans 13 residues. Germline V gene data show CDR1 as LGHNA and CDR2 as YNFKEQ. Trimming removed 1 base from V and 7 bases from J, with 10 bases in between. The CDR3 region is CASSQGTEGTQYF. CDR3 DNA: TGTGCCAGCAGCCAAGGCACTGAGGGGACCCAGTACTTC.

The CDR3 region is CSAMELAGGPPYNEQFF. In DNA form, the CDR3 reads TGCAGTGCTATGGAGCTAGCGGGAGGGCCCCCCTACAATGAGCAGTTCTTC. J is TRBJ2-1 and V is TRBV20-1; 12 bases match TRBD2. The CDR3 length is 17 residues. With V trimmed by 4 bases and J by 2 bases, 9 bases remained unmatched. Germline CDR1 reads DFQATT; CDR2 reads SNEGSKA (reference sequence).

The genes are TRBV3-1 and TRBJ2-5; 8 nucleotides align to TRBD1. Near its end, the DNA agrees better with TRBJ2-1, so the J call may be wrong. This CDR3 is 15 amino acids long. The germline V gene has CDR1 LGHDT and CDR2 YNNKEL (reference sequence). The CDR3 DNA reads TGTGCCAGCAGCCGCCACAGGGGGGTTTACAATGAGCAGTTCTTC. Its protein is CASSRHRGVYNEQFF.

The chain has TRBV12-3 or TRBV12-4 and TRBJ2-7; a possible D gene is TRBD1 (5 bases). The better agreement between TRBJ2-4 and the DNA end casts doubt on the J call. The CDR3 is 14 residues long. CDR3 DNA: TGTGCCAGCAGTCCGACACACCGAAGGGGCATTCAGTACTTC. Encoded protein: CASSPTHRRGIQYF.

J is TRBJ2-7 and V is TRBV9; 7 positions agree with TRBD2. CDR1 and CDR2 from the germline V gene are SGDLS and YYNGEE. This CDR3 contains 16 residues. V lost 4 bases to trimming and J lost 3 bases; unmatched junction nucleotides: 13. CDR3 region: CASSPRGVGYNYEQYF. CDR3 bases: TGTGCCAGCAGCCCACGGGGGGTGGGCTATAACTACGAGCAGTACTTC.

This clonotype was recorded a few times. The rearrangement uses TRBV29-1 and TRBJ2-5; D is ambiguous. The CDR3 has 14 residues. V lost 0 bases and J 2 bases, leaving 10 bases between the germline ends. The germline V gene has CDR1 SQVTM and CDR2 ANQGSEA. CDR3 region: CSVEDRTEQETQYF. The CDR3 nucleotides read TGCAGCGTTGAAGATCGGACGGAGCAAGAGACCCAGTACTTC.

The V call is TRBV3-1, the J call TRBJ1-1; D possibly corresponds to TRBD1 (5 bases). The CDR3 is 14 residues long. The V end lost 1 base, the J end lost 3 bases, and 9 bases lay between the germline ends. CDR1 is LGHDT, CDR2 YNNKEL, per germline (reference sequence). CDR3 residues: CASSQGGGYTEAFF. CDR3 DNA sequence: TGTGCCAGCAGCCAAGGGGGCGGGTACACTGAAGCTTTCTTT.

This sequence joins TRBV6-5 and TRBJ2-2; TRBD2 aligns across 11 bases. CDR3 size: 17 residues. Trimming at V came to 0 bases and at J to 5 bases, leaving 5 bases not matched to a gene. The germline V gene has CDR1 MNHEY and CDR2 SVGAGI. The CDR3 sequence is CASSYSSSGGYTGELFF. The DNA of the CDR3 is TGTGCCAGCAGTTACTCGTCTAGCGGGGGGTATACCGGGGAGCTGTTTTTT.

The chain couples TRBV6-1 to TRBJ1-3; possible D gene TRBD1, 5 bases. The CDR3 consists of 14 residues. V lost 0 bases and J 4 bases, leaving 7 bases between the germline ends. Germline loops: CDR1 MNHNS, CDR2 SASEGT. Here the CDR3 DNA reads TGTGCCAGCAGTGAAGCCTGGACAGGAAACACCATATATTTT. It specifies CASSEAWTGNTIYF.

The chain combines TRBV7-8 with TRBJ2-2, with D perhaps TRBD2 (6 bases). From germline, CDR1 is SGHVS and CDR2 FQNEAQ. Trimming took 5 bases from V and 4 from J, leaving 11 bases between them. The CDR3 spans 14 residues. CDR3 residues: CASSLMRGTGELFF. In DNA form, the CDR3 reads TGTGCCAGCAGCCTGATGCGGGGCACCGGGGAGCTGTTTTTT.

This clonotype appeared a few times. This chain joins TRBV28 and TRBJ2-7, with a tentative D call TRBD1 (6 bases). Trimming took 10 bases from V and 3 from J, leaving 19 bases between them. This CDR3 spans 14 amino acids. Germline loops: CDR1 MDHEN, CDR2 SYDVKM. CDR3 sequence reads: CATRTGTKGYEQYF. The DNA for the CDR3 is TGTGCCACGCGGACCGGGACAAAAGGCTACGAGCAGTACTTC.

This chain connects TRBV6-1 to TRBJ1-5, with 8 bases fitting TRBD1. V was clipped by 4 bases and J by 6 bases; unmatched bases: 8. Germline CDR1 reads MNHNS; CDR2 reads SASEGT. The CDR3 is made up of 15 amino acids. DNA of the CDR3: TGTGCCAGCAGTGGATGGCAGGGGGCGGCTCAGCCCCAGCATTTT. This sequence encodes CASSGWQGAAQPQHF.

The CDR3 region has the DNA TGCAGCGATAAGACAGACAACTATGGCTACACCTTC. Encoded protein: CSDKTDNYGYTF. The chain has TRBV29-1 and TRBJ1-2, with a possible D match to TRBD1 (5 bases). CDR3 length: 12 amino acids. CDR1 and CDR2 from the germline V gene are SQVTM and ANQGSEA. V lost 7 bases, J lost 2 bases, and 11 bases lay in between.

This clonotype was counted a few times. This chain joins TRBV3-1 and TRBJ2-7, with D hard to call. Trimming removed 1 base at V and 2 bases at J, with 6 bases between. CDR1 and CDR2 from the germline V gene are LGHDT and YNNKEL (reference sequence). This CDR3 has 13 amino acids. The DNA for the CDR3 is TGTGCCAGCAGCCAAGTGTCTCCCTACGAGCAGTACTTC. Residues: CASSQVSPYEQYF.

This chain joins TRBV11-2 and TRBJ2-3, with 10 bases that match TRBD1. Germline values: CDR1 SGHAT, CDR2 FQNNGV. V gave up 3 bases and J gave up 2 bases; unmatched junction bases: 8. The CDR3 consists of 17 residues. The CDR3 sequence is CASSFGTGVINTDTQYF. The CDR3 nucleotides are TGTGCCAGCAGCTTCGGGACAGGGGTTATCAACACAGATACGCAGTATTTT.

The V call is TRBV5-1, the J call TRBJ2-3, with 10 positions matching TRBD2. Unmatched junction bases numbered 15, after V lost 1 base and J lost 4 bases. The germline V gene has CDR1 SGHRS and CDR2 YFSETQ. This CDR3 region has 19 residues. CDR3 sequence reads: CASSLPSASGGAGPDTQYF. Written as DNA, the CDR3 is TGCGCCAGCAGCTTGCCGTCGGCTAGCGGGGGTGCGGGACCAGATACGCAGTATTTT.

The genes are TRBV5-1 and TRBJ1-1; D not resolved. The CDR3 contains 13 residues. The germline V and J ends were trimmed by 6 bases and 4 bases, with 13 bases remaining between them. The germline V gene encodes CDR1 SGHRS and CDR2 YFSETQ. CDR3 DNA sequence: TGCGCCAGCACCCCCGGCGGGGTCACTGAAGCTTTCTTT. It specifies CASTPGGVTEAFF.

Notes on this clonotype: A junction end diverges from the germline sequence, so it may reflect a read error. The CDR3 reads CAGSFGLGGPYEQYF. The CDR3 DNA reads TGTGCCGGCAGCTTCGGCCTGGGCGGACCCTACGAGCAGTACTTC. The chain recombines TRBV7-2 with TRBJ2-5, with D uncertain. The DNA matches TRBJ2-7 better at its end, which makes the J call doubtful. The CDR3 contains 15 residues. Germline loops: CDR1 SGHTA, CDR2 FQGNSA.

This clonotype has more than one count but fewer than ten. The genes are TRBV12-5 and TRBJ2-5; 10 bases are shared with TRBD2. Germline V gene lookup returns CDR1 LGHNT and CDR2 FRNRAP. Unmatched junction bases numbered 10, after V lost 5 bases and J lost 4 bases. The CDR3 length is 16 residues. In DNA, the CDR3 is TGTGCTAGTGGTAGCGGGACTAGCGTTTATCGAGAGACCCAGTACTTC. This encodes CASGSGTSVYRETQYF.

The gene calls are TRBV2 and TRBJ1-1, with TRBD1 matching over 7 bases. The germline V gene has CDR1 SNHLY and CDR2 FYNNEI. After removal of 2 bases from V and 7 bases from J, the junction contained 4 bases not matched to a gene. The CDR3 is 13 residues long. Here the CDR3 reads CASSEQGDVEAFF. In nucleotides, the CDR3 is TGTGCCAGCAGTGAACAGGGGGACGTTGAAGCTTTCTTT.

This chain uses TRBV12-3 or TRBV12-4 with TRBJ1-1; 7 bases align to TRBD1. The CDR3 is made up of 15 amino acids. V was pared by 1 base and J by 4 bases, with 6 bases of the junction left unmatched. This CDR3 is CASSLVGTVGTEAFF. CDR3 nucleotide sequence: TGTGCCAGCAGTTTAGTCGGGACAGTAGGCACTGAAGCTTTCTTT.

This clonotype was detected a few times. The CDR3 DNA is TGTGCCAGCAGCCCCTGGTCCGCGGGTGACGAGCAGTACTTC. Protein product: CASSPWSAGDEQYF. The chain is built from TRBV7-2 and TRBJ2-7; perhaps TRBD2 as D (5 bases). Germline CDR1 and CDR2: SGHTA and FQGNSA. Trimming shortened V by 5 bases and J by 5 bases, and 16 bases separated the two germline ends. This CDR3 has 14 amino acids.

V is TRBV5-1 and J is TRBJ2-7, with 7 bases matching TRBD1. The CDR3 totals 15 residues. Looked up from germline, CDR1 is SGHRS and CDR2 is YFSETQ. The ends lost 1 base at V and 2 bases at J; junction bases unmatched: 6. In DNA, the CDR3 is TGCGCCAGCAGCTTGACAGGGGCGAAGGCCTACGAGCAGTACTTC. It codes for CASSLTGAKAYEQYF.

V gene TRBV5-1 combines with J gene TRBJ2-1, with a possible D match to TRBD2 (6 bases). CDR3 length equals 16 residues. V was pared by 1 base and J by 5 bases, with 16 bases between. The germline V gene has CDR1 SGHRS and CDR2 YFSETQ. This chain's CDR3 is CASSLLTSRIDNEQFF. The CDR3 DNA follows: TGCGCCAGCAGCTTGCTAACTAGCCGGATTGACAATGAGCAGTTCTTC. Full variable domain (rest looked up from reference TRBV5-1 and TRBJ2-1): KAGVTQTPRYLIKTRGQQVTLSCSPISGHRSVSWYQQTPGQGLQFLFEYFSETQRNKGNFPGRFSGRQFSNSRSEMNVSTLELGDSALYLCASSLLTSRIDNEQFFGPGTRLTVL.

J is TRBJ2-2 and V is TRBV7-9, with D uncertain. Trimming pared 4 bases from V and 7 bases from J, leaving 10 bases between. CDR3 length equals 13 residues. CDR1 and CDR2 from the germline V gene are SEHNR and FQNEAQ (reference sequence). The chain's CDR3 is CASSSKGNGELFF. The CDR3 DNA follows: TGTGCCAGCAGCTCCAAGGGAAACGGGGAGCTGTTTTTT.

The rearrangement joins TRBV14 to TRBJ2-1, with TRBD2 matching 9 bases. The end of the DNA aligns better with TRBJ2-7, so the J call may be wrong. The CDR3 loop spans 14 amino acids. CDR1 and CDR2 (germline): SGHDN, FVKESK. The CDR3 here is CASSHSGSSYEQYF. The CDR3 DNA follows: TGTGCCAGCAGCCATAGCGGGAGCTCCTACGAGCAGTACTTC.